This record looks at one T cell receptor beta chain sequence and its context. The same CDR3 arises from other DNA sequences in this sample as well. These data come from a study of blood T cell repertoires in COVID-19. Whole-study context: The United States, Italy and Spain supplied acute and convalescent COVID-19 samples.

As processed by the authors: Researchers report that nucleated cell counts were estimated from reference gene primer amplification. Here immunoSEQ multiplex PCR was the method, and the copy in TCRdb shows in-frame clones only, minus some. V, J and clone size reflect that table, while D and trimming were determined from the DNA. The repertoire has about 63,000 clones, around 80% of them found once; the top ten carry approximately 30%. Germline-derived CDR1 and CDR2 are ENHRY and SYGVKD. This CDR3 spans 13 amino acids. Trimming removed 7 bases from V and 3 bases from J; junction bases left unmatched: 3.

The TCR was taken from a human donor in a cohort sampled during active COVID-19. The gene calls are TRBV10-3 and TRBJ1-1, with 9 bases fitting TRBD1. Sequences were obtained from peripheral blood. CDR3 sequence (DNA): TGTGCCATCACGGGACAGGGCGACACTGAAGCTTTCTTT. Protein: CAITGQGDTEAFF.